Listed below are T cell receptor beta chains from one sample, sequenced in a study of T-cell reconstitution after alpha-beta-depleted transplantation in children. From the PCR reads, TCRdb called clonotypes with MiXCR, one entry per CDR3 protein. The table has 450,000 to 600,000 distinct CDR3 sequences, 30% to 35% seen once. The sequenced sample was PBMCs from the stem cell graft donor, obtained from the stem cell graft. These receptors all come from a human donor who donated a stem cell graft to a child with aplastic anemia. Each CDR3 is given with its conserved first and last residue. D genes are given only for firm matches. Not every row has a clone size; where given, it reads once, few, many or a size class.

TRBV6-1,NA,TRBJ1-5,TRBD1,TGTGCCAGCAGGAACGCACAGGGGAGCAATCAGCCCCAGCATTTT,CASRNAQGSNQPQHF
TRBV28,once,TRBJ1-1,NA,TGTGCCAGCAGTTTATTGGTAGGTGGTACAGGGATGAACACTGAAGCTTTCTTT,CASSLLVGGTGMNTEAFF
TRBV5-1,NA,TRBJ2-7,TRBD1,TGCGCCAGCAGCTGGGCACAGGGGGCCTCCTACGAGCAGTACTTC,CASSWAQGASYEQYF
TRBV18,NA,TRBJ1-4,NA,TGTGCCAGCTCACCACCGGACCGGAAAAGCAGTGAAAAACTGTTTTTT,CASSPPDRKSSEKLFF
TRBV7-2,NA,TRBJ1-2,TRBD1,TGTGCCAGCAGCCCTGGCGGGACAGGGAAACTTGGGGGTGGCTACACCTTC,CASSPGGTGKLGGGYTF
TRBV9,few,TRBJ1-1,TRBD1,TGTGCCACGGGACAGGGGACGAACACTGAAGCTTTCTTT,CATGQGTNTEAFF
TRBV29-1,medium-sized,TRBJ1-1,NA,TGCAGCGTCGCAGATGGCGGGGCGAACACTGAAGCTTTCTTT,CSVADGGANTEAFF
TRBV12-3/TRBV12-4,NA,TRBJ2-3,TRBD2,TGTGCCAGCAGTCCCCTTGTTGTAGCGGGAGATGCAGATACGCAGTATTTT,CASSPLVVAGDADTQYF
TRBV6-1,few,TRBJ1-1,NA,TGTGCCAGCAGCACTCTCGGAGCTAACACTGAAGCTTTCTTT,CASSTLGANTEAFF
TRBV3-1,NA,TRBJ2-1,TRBD2,TGTGCCAGCAGCCAAGCCGCGGGAGATTATGAGCAGTTCTTC,CASSQAAGDYEQFF
TRBV24-1,few,TRBJ2-1,NA,TGTGCCACCAGTGATCCCGGGACCTCCTACAATGAGCAGTTCTTC,CATSDPGTSYNEQFF
TRBV25-1,NA,TRBJ2-5,NA,TGTGCCAGCAGTGAAGGACAGAGTATTCAAGAGACCCAGTACTTC,CASSEGQSIQETQYF
TRBV20-1,NA,TRBJ1-5,NA,TGCAGTGCTATAGGTTACAATCAGCCCCAGCATTTT,CSAIGYNQPQHF
TRBV29-1,NA,TRBJ1-1,NA,TGCAGCGTTGTTCTTCAACGGGGGGGCACTGAAGCTTTCTTT,CSVVLQRGGTEAFF
TRBV6-5,few,TRBJ1-2,NA,TGTGCCAGCAGTTACTCGGCCAGGGGCTATGGCTACACCTTC,CASSYSARGYGYTF
TRBV7-2,NA,TRBJ2-4,TRBD2,TGTGCCAGCAGCGCCACTAGCGGGAGAAACATTCAGTACTTC,CASSATSGRNIQYF
TRBV18,many,TRBJ1-1,TRBD1,TGTGCCAGCTCACCGGGACAGGGGGGTACTGAAGCTTTCTTT,CASSPGQGGTEAFF
TRBV5-1,NA,TRBJ2-1,NA,TGCGCCAGCAGCCCCGTTCGGGACCCTATTGCGGGTGAGCAGTTCTTC,CASSPVRDPIAGEQFF
TRBV20-1,many,TRBJ2-1,TRBD2,TGCAGTGCTTCACCCGGACTAGCGGGAGGTGGTGAGCAGTTCTTC,CSASPGLAGGGEQFF
TRBV15,NA,TRBJ2-1,TRBD2,TGTGCCACCAGCACCTCGGGACTAGCGGGATTTAGCAATGAGCAGTTCTTC,CATSTSGLAGFSNEQFF
TRBV27,NA,TRBJ2-1,NA,TGTGCCAGCAGCCCCAGATATCGGGAGATCGGCCACAATGAGCAGTTCTTC,CASSPRYREIGHNEQFF
TRBV27,many,TRBJ2-4,NA,TGTGCCAGCAGTTTATCGGCATTAGCCAAAAACATTCAGTACTTC,CASSLSALAKNIQYF
TRBV5-5,NA,TRBJ2-3,NA,TGTGCCAGCAGCTTGGTCGGGAGCGGCACAGATACGCAGTATTTT,CASSLVGSGTDTQYF
TRBV18,NA,TRBJ2-1,TRBD1,TGTGCCAGCTCACCTCCAGGGGGCTTGAATGAGCAGTTCTTC,CASSPPGGLNEQFF
TRBV7-9,once,TRBJ2-1,NA,TGTGCCAGCAGCTTATCTCTCCATGAGCAGTTCTTC,CASSLSLHEQFF
TRBV20-1,few,TRBJ1-3,NA,TGCAGTGCTAGGCACAGGGTTCTAAACACCATATATTTT,CSARHRVLNTIYF
TRBV12-3/TRBV12-4,NA,TRBJ2-1,TRBD2,TGTGCCAGCAGTTATGCCCGCAGCGGGAGGGCCGGCTACAATGAGCAGTTCTTC,CASSYARSGRAGYNEQFF
TRBV20-1,NA,TRBJ2-1,TRBD2,TGCAGTGCTCACCGGACTAGCGTGGGCCTGAGGGAGCAGTTCTTC,CSAHRTSVGLREQFF
TRBV30,few,TRBJ1-2,NA,TGTGCCTCGGATTCGGGCTACACCTTC,CASDSGYTF
TRBV7-2,NA,TRBJ2-3,TRBD1,TGTGCCAGCTCCAACTCGGGACAGGGGACGGATACGCAGTATTTT,CASSNSGQGTDTQYF
TRBV12-3/TRBV12-4,many,TRBJ2-1,NA,TGTGCCAGCAGTTTAAGGGGTGAGGGGAACAATGAGCAGTTCTTC,CASSLRGEGNNEQFF
TRBV12-3/TRBV12-4,NA,TRBJ2-1,TRBD2,TGTGCCAGCAGAACCGGACTAGCGGCCTACAATGAGCAGTTCTTC,CASRTGLAAYNEQFF
TRBV12-3/TRBV12-4,few,TRBJ2-5,NA,TGTGCCAGCAGTTTAAATCGGTTTCCAGAGACCCAGTACTTC,CASSLNRFPETQYF
TRBV6-5,few,TRBJ1-2,NA,TGTGCCAGCAGTTACTGGTCCAACGTAAACTATGGCTACACCTTC,CASSYWSNVNYGYTF
TRBV15,NA,TRBJ2-5,NA,TGTGCCACCAGCAGAGAAAGAAGCAGGGATCAAGAGACCCAGTACTTC,CATSRERSRDQETQYF
TRBV18,few,TRBJ1-2,TRBD1,TGTGCCAGCTCACTCCGGGACAGGATTGGTAACTATGGCTACACCTTC,CASSLRDRIGNYGYTF
TRBV5-1,NA,TRBJ2-1,NA,TGCGCCAGCAGCTTGGCGTCTGGCCTCTACAATGAGCAGTTCTTC,CASSLASGLYNEQFF
TRBV15,NA,TRBJ1-1,NA,TGTGCCACCAGCAGAGGGGGAGCAGGGGACACTGAAGCTTTCTTT,CATSRGGAGDTEAFF
TRBV19,NA,TRBJ1-1,TRBD1,TGTGCCAGTAGTACGGGACAGGGTTCTGCTTTCTTT,CASSTGQGSAFF
TRBV28,NA,TRBJ2-1,NA,TGTGCCAGCAGTCCTACCTCCGGGGACACGTACAATGAGCAGTTCTTC,CASSPTSGDTYNEQFF
TRBV5-1,NA,TRBJ2-3,NA,TGCGCCAGCAGCTTGGACGGGAGTGGCACAGATACGCAGTATTTT,CASSLDGSGTDTQYF
TRBV7-9,NA,TRBJ1-5,NA,TGTGCCAGCAGCTTAGCGTGGCAGGGTGGAAATCAGCCCCAGCATTTT,CASSLAWQGGNQPQHF
TRBV21-1,NA,TRBJ1-1,NA,TGTGCCAGCAGCAAAGGGTGCTGGCACACTGAAGCTTTCTTT,CASSKGCWHTEAFF